This is a list of T cell receptor beta chains from one sample in a study of T cell responses to AZD1222 COVID-19 vaccine. Libraries were prepared by immunoSEQ multiplex PCR; TCRdb keeps only in-frame clonotypes and omits some of them. This sample has around 130,000 clones, with approximately 86% found just once. The specimen comprised peripheral blood, sampled on day 0 of AZD1222 vaccination. Receptors were obtained from an adult in good health. The CDR3 runs from the conserved cysteine through the conserved F or W. Each record gives: D gene, clone size, J gene, V gene, CDR3 DNA, CDR3 protein. A D gene is named only where the DNA matches it firmly. Expanded clones are given a class, and other clones once, few, many or no size at all.

d_call: .
clone_size: .
j_call: TRBJ1-3
v_call: TRBV10-3
cdr3_nt: TGTGCCTCGCAACCGGGGAGCTCTGGAAACACCATATATTTT
cdr3_aa: CASQPGSSGNTIYF

d_call: .
clone_size: .
j_call: TRBJ2-2
v_call: TRBV4-2
cdr3_nt: TGTGCCAGCAGCCAAGATTACCCAGGTTGGACCGGGGAGCTGTTTTTT
cdr3_aa: CASSQDYPGWTGELFF

d_call: .
clone_size: .
j_call: TRBJ2-7
v_call: TRBV6-2/TRBV6-3
cdr3_nt: TGTGCCAGCAGTTTTTCCTACGAGCAGTACTTC
cdr3_aa: CASSFSYEQYF

d_call: TRBD2
clone_size: once
j_call: TRBJ2-2
v_call: TRBV6-6
cdr3_nt: TGTGCCAGCAGTTACGAAGCGGGAGGAAGGACCGGGGAGCTGTTTTTT
cdr3_aa: CASSYEAGGRTGELFF

d_call: .
clone_size: .
j_call: TRBJ1-4
v_call: TRBV18
cdr3_nt: TGTGCCAGCTCACTGGACGGCAGAAATGAAAAACTGTTTTTT
cdr3_aa: CASSLDGRNEKLFF

d_call: TRBD1
clone_size: .
j_call: TRBJ1-4
v_call: TRBV5-1
cdr3_nt: TGCGCCAGCAGCCTGGGACAGGGCCAAAATGAAAAACTGTTTTTT
cdr3_aa: CASSLGQGQNEKLFF

d_call: .
clone_size: .
j_call: TRBJ1-6
v_call: TRBV19
cdr3_nt: TGTGCCAGTAGTATGGGTCCGAGTTCACCCCTCCACTTT
cdr3_aa: CASSMGPSSPLHF

d_call: TRBD1
clone_size: .
j_call: TRBJ1-5
v_call: TRBV12-3/TRBV12-4
cdr3_nt: TGTGCCAGCAGCATAACAGGGGTTCAGCCCCAGCATTTT
cdr3_aa: CASSITGVQPQHF

d_call: .
clone_size: .
j_call: TRBJ1-5
v_call: TRBV7-2
cdr3_nt: TGTGCCAGCAGCTTGGACATTCAGCCCCAGCATTTT
cdr3_aa: CASSLDIQPQHF

d_call: .
clone_size: .
j_call: TRBJ1-1
v_call: TRBV6-4
cdr3_nt: TGTGCCAGCCTTCTGAGGGACAATAACACTGAAGCTTTCTTT
cdr3_aa: CASLLRDNNTEAFF

d_call: TRBD1
clone_size: .
j_call: TRBJ2-2
v_call: TRBV7-3
cdr3_nt: TGTGCCAGCAGCTACAGGGGGCTCGACACCGGGGAGCTGTTTTTT
cdr3_aa: CASSYRGLDTGELFF

d_call: TRBD1
clone_size: .
j_call: TRBJ2-7
v_call: TRBV11-1
cdr3_nt: TGTGCCAGCAGCTACAACAGGGGAGACCACGAGCAGTACTTC
cdr3_aa: CASSYNRGDHEQYF

d_call: .
clone_size: .
j_call: TRBJ2-7
v_call: TRBV5-1
cdr3_nt: TGCGCCAGCAGCTCCTGGGGCACTGGGTATCGGGACGAGCAGTACTTC
cdr3_aa: CASSSWGTGYRDEQYF

d_call: .
clone_size: .
j_call: TRBJ1-2
v_call: TRBV24-1
cdr3_nt: TGTGCCACCAGTGATGCAAGGGGGGACTATGGCTACACCTTC
cdr3_aa: CATSDARGDYGYTF

d_call: .
clone_size: .
j_call: TRBJ1-2
v_call: TRBV27
cdr3_nt: TGTGCCAGCAGCTCCATTCGACAGTCCGGCTATGGCTACACCTTC
cdr3_aa: CASSSIRQSGYGYTF

d_call: .
clone_size: once
j_call: TRBJ2-5
v_call: TRBV10-3
cdr3_nt: TGTGCCATCAGTGAGATCAGGGGTCGGGAGACCCAGTACTTC
cdr3_aa: CAISEIRGRETQYF

d_call: .
clone_size: .
j_call: TRBJ1-5
v_call: TRBV9
cdr3_nt: TGTGCCAGCAGCGGAGGGGGAAACAATCAGCCCCAGCATTTT
cdr3_aa: CASSGGGNNQPQHF

d_call: TRBD2
clone_size: .
j_call: TRBJ2-2
v_call: TRBV11-2
cdr3_nt: TGTGCCAGCAGCTTAGAACTAGCGACGAACACCGGGGAGCTGTTTTTT
cdr3_aa: CASSLELATNTGELFF

d_call: .
clone_size: .
j_call: TRBJ2-7
v_call: TRBV6-1
cdr3_nt: TGTGCCAGCAGTGAAGGAGGTTACGAGCAGTACTTC
cdr3_aa: CASSEGGYEQYF

d_call: TRBD1
clone_size: .
j_call: TRBJ1-5
v_call: TRBV9
cdr3_nt: TGTGCCAGCATGGGACAGAGGGGGAATCAGCCCCAGCATTTT
cdr3_aa: CASMGQRGNQPQHF

d_call: TRBD2
clone_size: .
j_call: TRBJ2-5
v_call: TRBV7-9
cdr3_nt: TGTGCCAGCACCTTGCTTAGCGGGGGGGCCGGGGAGACCCAGTACTTC
cdr3_aa: CASTLLSGGAGETQYF

d_call: TRBD1
clone_size: .
j_call: TRBJ2-1
v_call: TRBV4-1
cdr3_nt: TGCGCCAGCAGCCAAGATCCGTCCGGGACAGGGGGATTGAATGAGCAGTTCTTC
cdr3_aa: CASSQDPSGTGGLNEQFF

d_call: .
clone_size: .
j_call: TRBJ2-2
v_call: TRBV5-1
cdr3_nt: TGCGCCAGCAGCTTGGCCTCCGTAACCGGGGAGCTGTTTTTT
cdr3_aa: CASSLASVTGELFF

d_call: TRBD1
clone_size: .
j_call: TRBJ2-7
v_call: TRBV9
cdr3_nt: TGTGCCAGCAGCGTAGATGGACAGGGATCCTACGAGCAGTACTTC
cdr3_aa: CASSVDGQGSYEQYF

d_call: TRBD2
clone_size: few
j_call: TRBJ2-2
v_call: TRBV3-1/TRBV3-2
cdr3_nt: TGTGCCAGCAGCCAATCGAGGGTAGCGGGAGCCGGGGAGCTGTTTTTT
cdr3_aa: CASSQSRVAGAGELFF

d_call: TRBD2
clone_size: .
j_call: TRBJ2-3
v_call: TRBV7-6
cdr3_nt: TGTGCCAGCAGCTTAGAATCAGCGGGGGGCGGATTTAGCACAGATACGCAGTATTTT
cdr3_aa: CASSLESAGGGFSTDTQYF

d_call: .
clone_size: .
j_call: TRBJ2-3
v_call: TRBV5-1
cdr3_nt: TGCGCCAGCAGCTTGATAGGAGGGGAGGTGGCTAGCACAGATACGCAGTATTTT
cdr3_aa: CASSLIGGEVASTDTQYF

d_call: TRBD1
clone_size: .
j_call: TRBJ1-2
v_call: TRBV19
cdr3_nt: TGTGCCAGTAGTGCACAGGGGGCAGGGGGCTACACCTTC
cdr3_aa: CASSAQGAGGYTF

d_call: .
clone_size: few
j_call: TRBJ2-1
v_call: TRBV29-1
cdr3_nt: TGCAGCGTTTCCACGGTCGATGAGCAGTTCTTC
cdr3_aa: CSVSTVDEQFF

d_call: TRBD2
clone_size: few
j_call: TRBJ2-1
v_call: TRBV18
cdr3_nt: TGTGCCAGCTCACCGGGACTAGCGCACGACAATGAGCAGTTCTTC
cdr3_aa: CASSPGLAHDNEQFF

d_call: .
clone_size: .
j_call: TRBJ1-2
v_call: TRBV3-1/TRBV3-2
cdr3_nt: TGTGCCAGCAGGCGGGGGGGACGGAACTATGGCTACACCTTC
cdr3_aa: CASRRGGRNYGYTF

d_call: .
clone_size: .
j_call: TRBJ2-2
v_call: TRBV9
cdr3_nt: TGTGCCAGCAGCGTTGAGTTGGGACGGGTTAACACCGGGGAGCTGTTTTTT
cdr3_aa: CASSVELGRVNTGELFF

d_call: TRBD1
clone_size: .
j_call: TRBJ2-3
v_call: TRBV5-1
cdr3_nt: TGCGCCAGCAGCACCCGGGACAGGGGCACAGATACGCAGTATTTT
cdr3_aa: CASSTRDRGTDTQYF

d_call: TRBD1
clone_size: .
j_call: TRBJ2-2
v_call: TRBV28
cdr3_nt: TGTGCCAGCAGTTCGGGACAGGGGTTCGGCACCGGGGAGCTGTTTTTT
cdr3_aa: CASSSGQGFGTGELFF

d_call: .
clone_size: .
j_call: TRBJ2-1
v_call: TRBV10-3
cdr3_nt: TGTGCCATCAGTGAAGGACCCCAGGATGAGCAGTTCTTC
cdr3_aa: CAISEGPQDEQFF

d_call: .
clone_size: many
j_call: TRBJ2-7
v_call: TRBV19
cdr3_nt: TGTGCCAGTAGTATACGCCAGGGCCACGAGCAGTACTTC
cdr3_aa: CASSIRQGHEQYF

d_call: .
clone_size: .
j_call: TRBJ2-2
v_call: TRBV11-2
cdr3_nt: TGTGCCAGCAGCTCGATGCTTGCGAGCGGCCCCGGGGAGCTGTTTTTT
cdr3_aa: CASSSMLASGPGELFF

d_call: .
clone_size: once
j_call: TRBJ2-7
v_call: TRBV28
cdr3_nt: TGTGCCAGCATTTCCGGGGGCCGGACCTACGAGCAGTACTTC
cdr3_aa: CASISGGRTYEQYF

d_call: .
clone_size: .
j_call: TRBJ1-1
v_call: TRBV3-1/TRBV3-2
cdr3_nt: TGTGCCAGCAGTCAGCGCGGGACCGACACTGAAGCTTTCTTT
cdr3_aa: CASSQRGTDTEAFF

d_call: TRBD2
clone_size: .
j_call: TRBJ2-5
v_call: TRBV3-1/TRBV3-2
cdr3_nt: TGTGCCAGCAGCCAGAGCTTGTCTAGCGGGGCCACCCCCAAGACCCAGTACTTC
cdr3_aa: CASSQSLSSGATPKTQYF

d_call: .
clone_size: .
j_call: TRBJ2-7
v_call: TRBV5-4
cdr3_nt: TGTGCCAGCAGCTTTACCTACGAGCAGTACTTC
cdr3_aa: CASSFTYEQYF

d_call: TRBD2
clone_size: .
j_call: TRBJ2-1
v_call: TRBV7-2
cdr3_nt: TGTGCCAGCAGCTTAGGAGTTCTCGCGGGGGGCCGGGATGAGCAGTTCTTC
cdr3_aa: CASSLGVLAGGRDEQFF

d_call: TRBD2
clone_size: few
j_call: TRBJ2-2
v_call: TRBV29-1
cdr3_nt: TGCAGCGCGCTAGCGGGCGTAATCGGGGAGCTGTTTTTT
cdr3_aa: CSALAGVIGELFF

d_call: .
clone_size: .
j_call: TRBJ2-1
v_call: TRBV7-3
cdr3_nt: TGTGCCAGCAGTCGAGGGGGGAACAATGAGCAGTTCTTC
cdr3_aa: CASSRGGNNEQFF

d_call: TRBD1
clone_size: .
j_call: TRBJ1-5
v_call: TRBV5-5
cdr3_nt: TGTGCCAGCAGCTTGGATGGGACAGGGGTACAGCCCCAGCATTTT
cdr3_aa: CASSLDGTGVQPQHF

d_call: .
clone_size: .
j_call: TRBJ2-5
v_call: TRBV6-6
cdr3_nt: TGTGCCAGCAGTACCCTGGGGAGGACAGGAGAGACCCAGTACTTC
cdr3_aa: CASSTLGRTGETQYF

d_call: TRBD2
clone_size: few
j_call: TRBJ2-2
v_call: TRBV7-9
cdr3_nt: TGTGCCAGCAGCGTGGGACTAGCGGGAGTTGAGCACGGGGAGCTGTTTTTT
cdr3_aa: CASSVGLAGVEHGELFF

d_call: .
clone_size: .
j_call: TRBJ1-1
v_call: TRBV7-6
cdr3_nt: TGTGCCAGCAGCTTAGGAGAGACAGGTCAGGCTTTCTTT
cdr3_aa: CASSLGETGQAFF

d_call: .
clone_size: once
j_call: TRBJ2-5
v_call: TRBV29-1
cdr3_nt: TGCAGCGTCGTACAGGGAGCTCAAGAGACCCAGTACTTC
cdr3_aa: CSVVQGAQETQYF

d_call: TRBD1
clone_size: few
j_call: TRBJ2-5
v_call: TRBV10-3
cdr3_nt: TGTGCCATCAGTCCGGGACAGGGAGGGCAAGAGACCCAGTACTTC
cdr3_aa: CAISPGQGGQETQYF

d_call: .
clone_size: .
j_call: TRBJ2-2
v_call: TRBV9
cdr3_nt: TGTGCCAGCAGCTCCGGCATCGGGAGAATGAACACCGGGGAGCTGTTTTTT
cdr3_aa: CASSSGIGRMNTGELFF

d_call: TRBD1
clone_size: .
j_call: TRBJ1-2
v_call: TRBV7-2
cdr3_nt: TGTGCCATCCACAGGGGTGATGGAAATGGCTACACCTTC
cdr3_aa: CAIHRGDGNGYTF

d_call: TRBD1
clone_size: .
j_call: TRBJ1-3
v_call: TRBV30
cdr3_nt: TGTGCCTGGAGTTTCACACAGGGGCTTGGAGTTACCATATATTTT
cdr3_aa: CAWSFTQGLGVTIYF

d_call: .
clone_size: .
j_call: TRBJ2-1
v_call: TRBV6-2/TRBV6-3
cdr3_nt: TGTGCCAGCAGTTCCCGGACACAGGGAGGATCCTACAATGAGCAGTTCTTC
cdr3_aa: CASSSRTQGGSYNEQFF

d_call: TRBD2
clone_size: .
j_call: TRBJ2-3
v_call: TRBV9
cdr3_nt: TGTGCCAGCAGCGTAGGGCTAGCGGGACTTAACACAGATACGCAGTATTTT
cdr3_aa: CASSVGLAGLNTDTQYF